Listed here are 3 T cell receptor beta chains from one sample, sequenced in a study of T-cell memory formation after mild COVID-19 (dated by TCRdb to the early 2020s). Libraries came from 5' RACE. The run used an Illumina NovaSeq 6000. The public reads were reprocessed in TCRdb via fastp at Q25 and MiXCR, keeping in-frame beta chains. Entries are consolidated by CDR3 protein sequence, retaining the most common genes and DNA. For this sample the table gives about 190,000 distinct CDR3 sequences, of which about 11% were detected only once. The top ten hold approximately 2.8% of the sample. Sequencing was carried out using PBMCs or a T cell subset sorted from them (not recorded which). Receptor source: a man aged 18-30 years who had mild COVID-19 (a few samples of this study predate the infection). The sample titles of this study are shuffled in the database, so cell type and time point are left out; the donor was told from shared clones.

The genes are TRBV7-2 and TRBJ2-1, with a tentative D call TRBD2 (5 bases). The germline V and J ends were trimmed by 5 bases and 6 bases, with 14 bases remaining between them. Germline V gene sequence: CDR1 SGHTA, CDR2 FQGNSA. The CDR3 length is 14 residues. The CDR3 sequence is CASSIGRGPNEQFF. The CDR3 bases are TGTGCCAGCAGCATTGGGAGAGGGCCCAATGAGCAGTTCTTC.

The genes are TRBV12-3 or TRBV12-4 and TRBJ1-2; no firm D call. CDR3 length equals 11 residues. V lost 8 bases and J 4 bases, leaving 8 bases between the germline ends. For the CDR3, the DNA is TGTGCCAGCGGGGTTTCCTATGGCTACACCTTC. Translation: CASGVSYGYTF.

V gene TRBV29-1 combines with J gene TRBJ2-5; possibly TRBD2 for D (6 bases). The germline CDR1 and CDR2 sequences are SQVTM and ANQGSEA. This CDR3 comprises 15 residues. Trimming shortened V by 1 base and J by 5 bases, and 17 bases separated the two germline ends. CDR3 coding DNA: TGCAGCGTTGAAGTCCTAGGAGGGCAGGCGGAGACCCAGTACTTC. Protein product: CSVEVLGGQAETQYF.